A single T cell receptor beta chain is shown here with its context. Its antigen is as yet unknown. About 100 mL of blood, on average, came from one heparinised draw per donor. This specimen belongs to a study of beta chain features in type 1 diabetes. General observations from the study: Among all four CD4+ subsets, Type 1 diabetes patients had TCRB CDR3s that were moderately but significantly shorter. Reduced insertions and increased deletions marked VDJ junctions in type 1 diabetes patients.

Since all of the isolated RNA was reverse transcribed, expressed TCRB transcripts were what got sequenced. Regulatory, naive and central memory T cell samples averaged approximately 3.8 million reads. TCRdb's copy holds only in-frame clones and misses some; the assay was immunoSEQ multiplex PCR. The sample lists about 230,000 clones, roughly 17% occurring once. Specimen: naive CD4+ T cells from blood. The TCR originated in a man in his thirties or forties with type 1 diabetes.

The CDR3 sequence is CASSPPLGQTDNEQFF. The CDR3 coding sequence is TGTGCCAGCAGCCCACCCCTCGGACAGACGGATAATGAGCAGTTCTTC. This chain connects TRBV7-9 to TRBJ2-1, with D possibly being TRBD1 (6 bases). CDR3 length: 16 residues. From germline, CDR1 is SEHNR and CDR2 FQNEAQ (reference sequence). Trimming pared 5 bases from V and 7 bases from J, leaving 21 bases between.